This record covers a single TCR beta chain. This entry comes from a study of regulatory and conventional T cells in RAG deficiency. The CDR3 extends over 13 amino acids. Germline V gives CDR1 SGHTS, CDR2 YDEGEE. The ends were cut back, 4 bases at V and 10 bases at J, with 15 bases in the middle. Sequenced by immunoSEQ multiplex PCR; TCRdb stores in-frame clones only, minus some. The profile covers thousands of clones, with around 80% appearing a single time and 34% taken by the ten largest. Separately, the same data were catalogued under a study of regulatory T cells. As reported in that work: Amplification used 52 TRBV primers and 13 TRBJ primers.

V is TRBV5-8 and J is TRBJ2-1, with D possibly TRBD1 on 7 matching bases. Sequenced input: CD8+ T cells sorted from blood. This TCR came from a human donor in good health. CDR3 amino acids: CASSGGTVGEQFF. The DNA for the CDR3 is TGTGCCAGCAGCGGAGGGACAGTCGGGGAGCAGTTCTTC. The complete variable domain, with remaining parts taken from reference TRBV5-8 and TRBJ2-1, reads EAGVTQSPTHLIKTRGQQATLRCSPISGHTSVYWYQQALGLGLQFLLWYDEGEERNRGNFPPRFSGRQFPNYSSELNVNALELEDSALYLCASSGGTVGEQFFGPGTRLTVL.